A single sample gave rise to the 20 T cell receptor beta chains below, sequenced in a study of blood T cell repertoires in COVID-19. Produced via immunoSEQ multiplex PCR; TCRdb's table is partial and in-frame only. The table includes 270,000 or so clones, approximately 81% detected once. What was sequenced was peripheral blood. All receptors derive from a woman in her fifties or sixties with active or convalescent COVID-19.

This clone turned up a few times. This chain links TRBV7-2 with TRBJ1-4, with D tentatively TRBD1 (5 bases). The V gene's germline CDR1 is SGHTA and CDR2 FQGNSA. This CDR3 comprises 14 residues. The germline V and J ends were trimmed by 5 bases and 4 bases, with 11 bases remaining between them. CDR3 in amino acids: CASSPDRYNEKLFF. The CDR3 DNA sequence: TGTGCCAGCAGCCCTGACAGATATAATGAAAAACTGTTTTTT.

The rearrangement uses TRBV10-1 and TRBJ1-1; no clear D. V was pared by 2 bases and J by 1 base, with 8 bases between. The CDR3 has 14 residues. Germline assignment: CDR1 WNHNN and CDR2 SYGVQD (reference sequence). The CDR3 loop reads CASSEGGGNTEAFF. The CDR3, as DNA: TGCGCCAGCAGTGAGGGCGGAGGGAACACTGAAGCTTTCTTT.

This clone has more than one count but fewer than ten. The chain carries TRBV2 and TRBJ2-1, with 7 nucleotides matching TRBD2. The CDR3 extends over 14 amino acids. Trimming at V came to 8 bases and at J to 3 bases, leaving 7 bases not matched to a gene. Germline V CDR1 and CDR2: SNHLY, FYNNEI. The CDR3 DNA sequence: TGTGCCAGCGAGGCCGCTAGCGGCTACAATGAGCAGTTCTTC. This translates into CASEAASGYNEQFF.

This clone turned up a few times. This CDR3 is also generated by other DNA sequences in the sample. The chain uses TRBV12-3 or TRBV12-4 and TRBJ1-2; D remains ambiguous. The CDR3 runs to 11 residues. The V gene lost 3 bases and the J gene lost 8 bases, with 7 bases spanning the gap. The CDR3: CASSFGGGYTF. The CDR3 DNA reads as TGTGCCAGCAGTTTCGGAGGAGGCTACACCTTC.

The rearrangement links TRBV10-3 to TRBJ2-3, with TRBD2 matching over 7 bases. CDR1 ENHRY and CDR2 SYGVKD come from the germline V gene. V shed 6 bases and J 2 bases; nucleotides not matched to a gene: 5. The CDR3 runs 14 residues. The CDR3 loop reads CAISPGTNTDTQYF. CDR3 DNA sequence: TGTGCCATCAGCCCAGGGACTAACACAGATACGCAGTATTTT.

The V and J genes are TRBV9 and TRBJ2-3; 7 bases align to TRBD2. V lost 4 bases and J lost 0; bases outside the gene matches: 11. Germline V gives CDR1 SGDLS, CDR2 YYNGEE. The CDR3 is 17 amino acids. In nucleotides, the CDR3 is TGTGCCAGCAGCCGGGCCCCAGGGCGGGGGAGCACAGATACGCAGTATTTT. Protein product: CASSRAPGRGSTDTQYF.

This clone was detected once. The chain joins TRBV18 to TRBJ2-7, with D possibly matching TRBD2 (6 bases). Germline CDR1 and CDR2: KGHSH and LQKENI. The CDR3 has 14 residues. The ends were cut back, 1 base at V and 2 bases at J, with 9 bases in the middle. This CDR3 is CASSPRRGPYEQYF. The CDR3, as DNA: TGTGCCAGCTCACCACGGCGGGGCCCCTACGAGCAGTACTTC. Complete variable domain (other parts from reference TRBV18 and TRBJ2-7): NAGVMQNPRHLVRRRGQEARLRCSPMKGHSHVYWYRQLPEEGLKFMVYLQKENIIDESGMPKERFSAEFPKEGPSILRIQQVVRGDSAAYFCASSPRRGPYEQYFGPGTRLTVT.

Turning to this clone: At the DNA level, this CDR3 is encoded by other sequences in the same sample as well. The chain uses TRBV4-1 and TRBJ2-5; a possible D gene is TRBD2 (6 bases). Germline CDR1 reads MGHRA; CDR2 reads YSYEKL. This CDR3 has 13 amino acids. The V and J ends lost 0 bases and 8 bases respectively, with 10 bases between them. CDR3 in amino acids: CASSQDPGETQYF. Written as DNA, the CDR3 is TGCGCCAGCAGCCAAGACCCGGGGGAAACCCAGTACTTC.

The gene calls are TRBV6-5 and TRBJ1-2, with D possibly matching TRBD1 (5 bases). The V end was cut by 8 bases, the J end by 5 bases, with 15 bases between. CDR3 length equals 13 residues. Germline-derived CDR1 and CDR2 are MNHEY and SVGAGI. The CDR3 loop reads CASREGRVYGYTF. CDR3 in DNA: TGTGCCAGCCGAGAGGGGAGGGTTTATGGCTACACCTTC.

The chain links TRBV30 to TRBJ1-5; no clear D gene. From germline, CDR1 is GTSNPN and CDR2 SVGIG (reference sequence). Trimming left V 0 bases short and J 7 bases short, with 13 bases between. The CDR3 extends over 14 amino acids. The DNA for the CDR3 is TGTGCCTGGAGTGTAAACTTAGCTAAGCAGCCCCAGCATTTT. Translation: CAWSVNLAKQPQHF.

The V and J genes are TRBV7-3 and TRBJ2-2; TRBD2 is a possible D gene (6 bases). CDR1 SGHTA and CDR2 FQGTGA come from the germline V gene. The germline V and J ends were trimmed by 6 bases and 3 bases, with 8 bases remaining between them. The CDR3 has 13 amino acids. The CDR3 protein is CASRPGDTGELFF. Written as DNA, the CDR3 is TGTGCCAGCAGGCCGGGGGACACCGGGGAGCTGTTTTTT.

This chain uses TRBV7-9 with TRBJ1-5; 9 bases line up with TRBD1. CDR1 is SEHNR and CDR2 is FQNEAQ in the germline V gene (reference sequence). The V segment lost 10 bases and the J segment 7 bases; nucleotides outside the gene matches: 17. This CDR3 contains 16 residues. The CDR3 DNA reads as TGTGCCACCACCGCCGGGACAGGGAGGATCAGGCAGCCCCAGCATTTT. Translation gives CATTAGTGRIRQPQHF.

The genes are TRBV12-5 and TRBJ2-2; the match to TRBD1 covers 10 bases. The J segment lost 6 bases and the V segment lost 0 bases, leaving 7 bases of the junction unmatched. This CDR3 is 17 amino acids long. Germline CDR1 is LGHNT and CDR2 is FRNRAP. The CDR3 region has the DNA TGTGCTAGTGGTTTGGTGGTGACAGGGGGCTTAGCCGGGGAGCTGTTTTTT. Protein sequence: CASGLVVTGGLAGELFF.

This chain joins TRBV10-1 and TRBJ2-1, with 9 bases fitting TRBD1. CDR1 is WNHNN, CDR2 SYGVQD, per germline (reference sequence). The CDR3 is 16 amino acids. J was trimmed by 2 bases and V by 4 bases; bases with no gene match: 6. The CDR3, as DNA: TGCGCCAGCAGTGCACACGGGACAGGGCCCTACAATGAGCAGTTCTTC. Residues: CASSAHGTGPYNEQFF.

The CDR3 loop reads CASSYGLAGGVSYEQYF. CDR3 DNA sequence: TGTGCCAGCAGCTACGGACTAGCGGGGGGGGTCTCCTACGAGCAGTACTTC. The rearrangement uses TRBV7-2 and TRBJ2-7; 15 bases line up with TRBD2. V was clipped by 4 bases and J by 0 bases; unmatched bases: 4. This CDR3 has 17 residues. Germline assignment: CDR1 SGHTA and CDR2 FQGNSA.

This chain joins TRBV9 and TRBJ2-3; 9 nucleotides agree with TRBD2. Germline loops: CDR1 SGDLS, CDR2 YYNGEE. This CDR3 is built from 16 residues. Trimming cost V 0 bases and J 1 base; bases outside gene matches: 3. The CDR3 sequence is CASSVVLAGRTDTQYF. In DNA form, the CDR3 reads TGTGCCAGCAGCGTAGTTCTAGCGGGGCGCACAGATACGCAGTATTTT.

The V call is TRBV2, the J call TRBJ2-7; tentative D call: TRBD2 (5 bases). The CDR3 runs to 16 residues. V was trimmed by 3 bases and J by 4 bases, leaving 19 bases between them. Per the germline V gene, CDR1 is SNHLY and CDR2 is FYNNEI. The DNA of the CDR3 is TGTGCCAGCAGTGAGTTGTTTAGGATCGGGAAATACGAGCAGTACTTC. Translation: CASSELFRIGKYEQYF.

The V gene is TRBV7-2, the J gene TRBJ2-3; TRBD2 matches 14 bases. Trimming removed 1 base from V and 7 bases from J; junction bases left unmatched: 4. CDR1 and CDR2 from the germline V gene are SGHTA and FQGNSA. This CDR3 spans 16 amino acids. The CDR3: CASSLVTSGGAHTQYF. CDR3 in DNA: TGTGCCAGCAGCTTAGTGACTAGCGGGGGGGCACATACGCAGTATTTT.

The chain recombines TRBV19 with TRBJ2-2, with 10 nucleotides matching TRBD1. The CDR3 spans 15 residues. Trimming cost V 7 bases and J 4 bases; bases outside gene matches: 6. Germline assignment: CDR1 LNHDA and CDR2 SQIVND (reference sequence). CDR3 DNA sequence: TGTGCCAGTACCCCGAGGACAGGGGGCACCGGGGAGCTGTTTTTT. Encoded protein: CASTPRTGGTGELFF.

The table lists this clone with many counts. Other DNA sequences in this specimen translate into the identical CDR3. The V gene is TRBV12-3 or TRBV12-4, the J gene TRBJ1-1; no reliable D call. The CDR3 has 13 residues. V was pared by 1 base and J by 1 base, with 4 bases between. In DNA, the CDR3 is TGTGCCAGCAGTTTAGGGCCGAACACTGAAGCTTTCTTT. It is translated as CASSLGPNTEAFF.